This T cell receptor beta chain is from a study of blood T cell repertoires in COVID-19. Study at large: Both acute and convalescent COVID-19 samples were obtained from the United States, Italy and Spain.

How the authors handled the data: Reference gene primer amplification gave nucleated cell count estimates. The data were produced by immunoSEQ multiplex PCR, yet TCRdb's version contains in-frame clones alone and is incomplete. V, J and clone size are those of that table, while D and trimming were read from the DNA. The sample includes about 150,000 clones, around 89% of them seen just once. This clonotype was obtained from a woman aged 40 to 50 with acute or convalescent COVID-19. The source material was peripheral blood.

CDR3 sequence (DNA): TGTGCCAGCAGGGAGACAGGGTCACAACAAGCTTTCTTT. This sequence encodes CASRETGSQQAFF. The chain links TRBV6-5 to TRBJ1-1; 7 bases agree with TRBD1. The ends lost 6 bases at V and 9 bases at J; junction bases unmatched: 10. This CDR3 contains 13 residues. The germline gives CDR1 MNHEY, CDR2 SVGAGI.